The T cell receptor beta chain under discussion was sequenced for a study of T cell changes during pregnancy in multiple sclerosis. Clones were sequenced by immunoSEQ multiplex PCR, and TCRdb holds only the in-frame ones, with some missing. The sample carries 55,000 to 85,000 clones, 92% recorded once. The CDR3 loop spans 16 amino acids. Looked up from germline, CDR1 is MNHEY and CDR2 is SVGAGI. V shed 0 bases and J shed 4 bases, with 15 bases lying between them. The gene calls are TRBV6-5 and TRBJ1-2, with D unclear. The receptor was derived from a female donor with multiple sclerosis, enrolled in a pregnancy study. The source was peripheral blood, collected after pregnancy. CDR3 residues: CASSYSLWENLYGYTF. For the CDR3, the DNA is TGTGCCAGCAGTTACTCCCTCTGGGAGAACCTCTATGGCTACACCTTC.